The sequence of this T cell receptor beta chain was determined in a study of shared clonotypes between healthy human individuals. About the study: Three plates each covered CD4 naive and memory; CD8 naive two, CD8 memory one.

Study-level findings and limits: Larger estimated richness was generally recorded for naive subsets relative to memory subsets.

Note on this clone: Antigen unknown.

Genomic DNA (from each subset) was split evenly across several immunoSEQ plates. Assay used: immunoSEQ multiplex PCR; TCRdb lists only in-frame clones, some missing. Of roughly 2,000,000 clones in the sample, around 95% are singletons; the top ten hold under 2%. In the naive CD8 group, cells lacked CD45RO and were positively selected for CCR7, so terminally differentiated effector memory CD45RA+ cells were left out. CDR3 length: 12 amino acids. CDR1 is SGDLS, CDR2 YYNGEE, per germline. V was trimmed by 4 bases and J by 3 bases, leaving 7 bases between them. The chain has TRBV9 and TRBJ1-2; D gene uncertain. This TCR was sampled from a man aged 18 to 29 in good health. Some clones in this sample may be carry-over from other donors' samples. The sequencing input was naive CD8+ T cells from PBMCs. The CDR3 nucleotides read TGTGCCAGCAGCTGGAACGACTATGGCTACACCTTC. This codes for CASSWNDYGYTF.